The 21 T cell receptor beta chains listed next were all sequenced from one sample in a study of blood T cell repertoires in COVID-19. Libraries were prepared by immunoSEQ multiplex PCR; TCRdb keeps only in-frame clonotypes and omits some of them. Of hundreds of thousands of clones listed, about 90% are singletons. The sequenced sample consisted of peripheral blood. These receptors were collected from a young man with COVID-19, enrolled during active disease.

This rearrangement joins TRBV6-5 to TRBJ1-4; no clear D gene. Germline V CDR1 and CDR2: MNHEY, SVGAGI. The CDR3 is 14 residues long. Trimming cost V 6 bases and J 4 bases, with 12 bases left between them. The CDR3, as DNA: TGTGCCAGCAGGAAAGACACCTTTAATGAAAAACTGTTTTTT. Protein sequence: CASRKDTFNEKLFF.

The CDR3 is CSVEASGMSEQYF. CDR3 nucleotide sequence: TGCAGCGTTGAGGCTAGCGGGATGAGCGAGCAGTACTTC. V gene TRBV29-1 combines with J gene TRBJ2-7; 9 bases are a match to TRBD2. V shed 3 bases, J shed 6 bases, and the junction held 6 bases outside the gene matches. This CDR3 has 13 residues. The germline CDR1 and CDR2 sequences are SQVTM and ANQGSEA.

The chain combines TRBV6-5 with TRBJ1-2; 7 bases fit TRBD1. Trimming removed 4 bases from V and 6 bases from J; junction bases left unmatched: 8. This CDR3 comprises 14 residues. Germline V gene sequence: CDR1 MNHEY, CDR2 SVGAGI. The CDR3 protein is CASSFGAGGNGYTF. CDR3 nucleotides: TGTGCCAGCAGTTTTGGAGCAGGGGGAAATGGCTACACCTTC.

V and J are TRBV27 and TRBJ1-2, with a possible D match to TRBD1 (5 bases). Germline values: CDR1 MNHEY, CDR2 SMNVEV (reference sequence). V lost 2 bases and J lost 7, with 5 bases in between. The CDR3 sequence is 11 residues long. The DNA of the CDR3 is TGTGCCAGCAGTTTAACAGGTGGCTACACCTTC. It translates to CASSLTGGYTF.

The chain joins TRBV4-1 to TRBJ2-1; a possible D gene is TRBD1 (6 bases). Trimming left V 3 bases short and J 3 bases short, with 12 bases between. This CDR3 comprises 15 residues. Per the germline V gene, CDR1 is MGHRA and CDR2 is YSYEKL. In nucleotides, the CDR3 is TGCGCCAGCAGCCAGAACCAGGACAGCTACAATGAGCAGTTCTTC. This translates into CASSQNQDSYNEQFF.

V is TRBV7-9 and J is TRBJ1-1; D is ambiguous. The CDR3 extends over 14 amino acids. The ends were cut back, 5 bases at V and 1 base at J, with 11 bases in the middle. Germline values: CDR1 SEHNR, CDR2 FQNEAQ (reference sequence). The CDR3 protein is CASSENLQNTEAFF. DNA for the CDR3: TGTGCCAGCAGCGAGAATCTTCAGAACACTGAAGCTTTCTTT.

V and J are TRBV20-1 and TRBJ2-7, with TRBD2 matching 10 bases. The CDR3 spans 15 residues. Per the germline V gene, CDR1 is DFQATT and CDR2 is SNEGSKA (reference sequence). The junction had 9 bases not matched to a gene; V was cut back by 3 bases and J by 4 bases. The CDR3, as DNA: TGCAGTGCTAGTGGCGTCTCTAGCGGGGGATACGAGCAGTACTTC. Translation gives CSASGVSSGGYEQYF.

This chain uses TRBV6-2 or TRBV6-3 with TRBJ2-4, with D possibly matching TRBD2 (5 bases). V lost 6 bases, J lost 9 bases, and 15 bases lay in between. The CDR3 extends over 13 amino acids. Germline CDR1 is MNHEY and CDR2 is SVGEGT. The CDR3 loop is CASSLGWRSIQYF. For the CDR3, the DNA is TGTGCCAGCAGCCTGGGATGGAGGAGCATTCAGTACTTC.

The genes are TRBV9 and TRBJ1-3; D gene uncertain. The CDR3 runs to 15 residues. The germline gives CDR1 SGDLS, CDR2 YYNGEE. Trimming removed 0 bases at V and 0 bases at J, with 7 bases between. The DNA of the CDR3 is TGTGCCAGCAGCGTAGCAGGCCTCTCTGGAAACACCATATATTTT. It is translated as CASSVAGLSGNTIYF.

J is TRBJ2-7 and V is TRBV5-6, with 10 bases lining up with TRBD1. The CDR3 contains 14 residues. Germline CDR1 SGHDT, CDR2 YYEEEE. J gave up 5 bases and V 4 bases, and 6 bases lay outside the gene matches. CDR3 sequence (DNA): TGTGCCAGCAGCCCCGGGACAGGGGTGAACGAGCAGTACTTC. Amino acid sequence: CASSPGTGVNEQYF.

As concerns this clone: At one end, the junction sequence differs from germline, possibly due to a read error. J is TRBJ1-2 and V is TRBV14; D uncertain. The CDR3 contains 14 residues. Germline CDR1 is SGHDN and CDR2 is FVKESK. The CDR3 region has the DNA TGTGCCAGCAGCCGAGGTCCGGGGAACTATGGCTATACCTTC. This encodes CASSRGPGNYGYTF. The whole variable domain, filled in from reference TRBV14 and TRBJ1-2, reads EAGVTQFPSHSVIEKGQTVTLRCDPISGHDNLYWYRRVMGKEIKFLLHFVKESKQDESGMPNNRFLAERTGGTYSTLKVQPAELEDSGVYFCASSRGPGNYGYTFGSGTRLTVV.

V is TRBV24-1 and J is TRBJ2-2; TRBD1 matches 7 bases. The ends lost 1 base at V and 6 bases at J; junction bases unmatched: 4. The CDR3 loop spans 15 amino acids. Germline loops: CDR1 KGHDR, CDR2 SFDVKD. The CDR3 nucleotides read TGTGCCACCAGTGATTTTGACAGGGCCGCCGGGGAGCTGTTTTTT. Its protein is CATSDFDRAAGELFF.

V is TRBV7-9 and J is TRBJ2-1, with a tentative D call TRBD1 (6 bases). The CDR3 runs 12 residues. Germline V gene sequence: CDR1 SEHNR, CDR2 FQNEAQ (reference sequence). With 6 bases removed from V and 9 bases from J, the gap between germline ends came to 12 bases. CDR3 DNA: TGTGCCAGCAGACAGGGTTACGGTGAGCAGTTCTTC. Translation gives CASRQGYGEQFF.

This sequence joins TRBV14 and TRBJ2-1, with a tentative D call TRBD1 (5 bases). The germline CDR1 and CDR2 sequences are SGHDN and FVKESK. The length of the CDR3 is 14 residues. V lost 4 bases to trimming and J lost 8 bases, with 15 bases between them. The CDR3 region has the DNA TGTGCCAGCAGCCGCCCTAGTGGGGCCCATGAGCAGTTCTTC. Encoded protein: CASSRPSGAHEQFF.

This clone appeared a few times. The chain couples TRBV9 to TRBJ2-5; 7 positions match TRBD1. This CDR3 is built from 14 residues. Germline CDR1 and CDR2: SGDLS and YYNGEE. The V and J ends lost 3 bases and 5 bases, in that order; junction bases with no gene match: 7. The CDR3 DNA is TGTGCCAGCAGCGCCCAACAGGGGCGGGAGACCCAGTACTTC. Translated: CASSAQQGRETQYF.

The V gene is TRBV7-6, the J gene TRBJ1-2; D perhaps matches TRBD1 (5 bases). Germline CDR1 SGHVS, CDR2 FNYEAQ. Trimming cost V 5 bases and J 7 bases, with 20 bases left between them. The CDR3 runs 15 residues. Written as DNA, the CDR3 is TGTGCCAGCAGCGCCAAGGGACGGGCGGGAGGTGGCTACACCTTC. Its translation: CASSAKGRAGGGYTF.

CDR3 sequence (DNA): TGCGCCAGCAGCTTGGGCGTGAAGCGGGGGGACTCCTACGAGCAGTACTTC. Translation gives CASSLGVKRGDSYEQYF. This sequence joins TRBV5-1 and TRBJ2-7, with 9 positions matching TRBD2. The length of the CDR3 is 17 residues. Germline values: CDR1 SGHRS, CDR2 YFSETQ. J was trimmed by 0 bases and V by 0 bases; bases with no gene match: 7.

V gene TRBV10-1 combines with J gene TRBJ2-1, with 10 nucleotides matching TRBD2. J was trimmed by 3 bases and V by 7 bases; bases with no gene match: 12. Per germline, CDR1 WNHNN and CDR2 SYGVQD (reference sequence). The CDR3 is 17 amino acids. The CDR3 here is CASTLPRTSGFYNEQFF. The DNA for the CDR3 is TGCGCCAGCACCCTTCCGCGGACTAGCGGTTTCTACAATGAGCAGTTCTTC.

The chain recombines TRBV20-1 with TRBJ2-7; TRBD1 aligns across 7 bases. Per the germline V gene, CDR1 is DFQATT and CDR2 is SNEGSKA (reference sequence). The CDR3 is made up of 14 amino acids. Trimming took 3 bases from V and 2 from J; bases not matched to a gene: 7. The DNA of the CDR3 is TGCAGTGCTAGTTCGGGGACAGCCGCCTACGAGCAGTACTTC. Its translation is CSASSGTAAYEQYF.

About this clone itself: Its ends do not fully match the called genes, so a read error is possible. The chain recombines TRBV28 with TRBJ2-7, with 7 bases lining up with TRBD2. The CDR3 length is 15 residues. The V gene's germline CDR1 is MDHEN and CDR2 SYDVKM. Here the CDR3 reads CASSYGTNLVYGQYF. The CDR3 DNA follows: TGTGCCAGCAGCTACGGGACTAACCTCGTTTACGGGCAGTACTTC.

On this clone itself: The sample has other DNA sequences that encode this CDR3 too. This chain joins TRBV12-3 or TRBV12-4 and TRBJ2-1; no definite D call. Between the trimmed V and J ends, which lost 3 bases and 5 bases, there was a span of 5 bases. The CDR3 extends over 12 amino acids. CDR3 loop: CASSLQNNEQFF. The CDR3 DNA sequence: TGTGCCAGCAGTTTGCAGAACAATGAGCAGTTCTTC.